The 29 T cell receptor beta chains in this list originate from one sample, sequenced in a study of blood T cell repertoires in COVID-19 (dated by TCRdb to 2020 to 2022). Receptor amplification or capture employed the immunoSEQ multiplex PCR assay. This immuneACCESS table, as held by TCRdb, lists in-frame sequences with V and J called but not all clones. Of the missing ones, under half trace to an unresolved V gene in checked studies; the others have no known cause. The sample has tens of thousands of clones on record, roughly 90% of them singletons. The top ten constitute roughly 6.1% of the sample. Material: peripheral blood. Source of these receptors: a human donor in a cohort sampled during active COVID-19.

The chain uses TRBV30 and TRBJ1-1; tentative D call: TRBD1 (5 bases). The V gene lost 3 bases and the J gene lost 0 bases, with 14 bases spanning the gap. CDR1 and CDR2 (germline): GTSNPN, SVGIG (reference sequence). The length of the CDR3 is 15 residues. The CDR3: CAWRATTAMNTEAFF. For the CDR3, the DNA is TGTGCCTGGAGGGCAACGACAGCCATGAACACTGAAGCTTTCTTT.

The CDR3 nucleotides read TGCGCCAGCAGCCAGAGACTCGCTTCATTGAAAGAGACCCAGTACTTC. This encodes CASSQRLASLKETQYF. The chain carries TRBV4-3 and TRBJ2-5; D is uncertain. V was pared by 3 bases and J by 3 bases, with 17 bases between. Looked up from germline, CDR1 is LGHNA and CDR2 is YSLEER. This CDR3 spans 16 amino acids.

This chain uses TRBV11-3 with TRBJ2-2, with 14 bases identical to TRBD2. The CDR3 covers 20 residues. Germline values: CDR1 SGHNT, CDR2 YENEEA. J lost 2 bases, V lost 5 bases, and 13 bases had no gene match. CDR3 in amino acids: CASSPGGTSGSWINTGELFF. The CDR3 bases are TGTGCCAGCAGCCCTGGAGGGACTAGCGGGAGTTGGATTAACACCGGGGAGCTGTTTTTT.

J is TRBJ2-1 and V is TRBV7-2; the match to TRBD2 covers 8 bases. CDR1 SGHTA and CDR2 FQGNSA come from the germline V gene. CDR3 length equals 16 residues. V dropped 4 bases and J dropped 2; count of bases not matched to a gene: 7. DNA for the CDR3: TGTGCCAGCAGCTCTAGGACTAGCCGGGCCTACAATGAGCAGTTCTTC. It specifies CASSSRTSRAYNEQFF. The whole variable domain, filled in from reference TRBV7-2 and TRBJ2-1, reads GAGVSQSPSNKVTEKGKDVELRCDPISGHTALYWYRQSLGQGLEFLIYFQGNSAPDKSGLPSDRFSAERTGGSVSTLTIQRTQQEDSAVYLCASSSRTSRAYNEQFFGPGTRLTVL.

V is TRBV6-5 and J is TRBJ1-1; D gene uncertain. The germline V and J ends were trimmed by 0 bases and 0 bases, with 11 bases remaining between them. Looked up from germline, CDR1 is MNHEY and CDR2 is SVGAGI. The CDR3 extends over 16 amino acids. The CDR3 loop is CASSYSSYSMNTEAFF. The DNA of the CDR3 is TGTGCCAGCAGTTACTCGAGTTACAGCATGAACACTGAAGCTTTCTTT.

The chain's CDR3 is CASIEREGYNEQFF. Written as DNA, the CDR3 is TGTGCCAGCATCGAGCGGGAGGGTTACAATGAGCAGTTCTTC. J is TRBJ2-1 and V is TRBV21-1; the table gives TRBD2 as D, unverified against the DNA. TRBV21-1 is a documented pseudogene. The CDR3 totals 14 residues.

The chain joins TRBV19 to TRBJ2-7, with 7 bases fitting TRBD1. The trim removed 4 bases at V and 6 bases at J, leaving 9 bases unmatched. The CDR3 length is 14 residues. Germline assignment: CDR1 LNHDA and CDR2 SQIVND (reference sequence). CDR3 protein: CASSTPQGIGEQYF. The CDR3 nucleotides read TGTGCCAGTAGTACCCCACAGGGGATAGGCGAGCAGTACTTC.

The J gene is TRBJ1-3, the V gene TRBV19; tentatively, D is TRBD1 (5 bases). V was shortened by 3 bases and J by 0 bases, with 12 bases between the two germline ends. The CDR3 has 16 amino acids. Germline V gene data show CDR1 as LNHDA and CDR2 as SQIVND (reference sequence). The CDR3 loop reads CASSMGTVVSGNTIYF. As DNA, the CDR3 is TGTGCCAGTAGTATGGGGACTGTAGTCTCTGGAAACACCATATATTTT.

The rearrangement uses TRBV9 and TRBJ2-7, with 7 bases lining up with TRBD1. Per the germline V gene, CDR1 is SGDLS and CDR2 is YYNGEE. This CDR3 is built from 15 residues. V trimming: 3 bases; J trimming: 0 bases; junction bases outside the gene matches: 6. The CDR3 coding sequence is TGTGCCAGCAGCGGAACAGGGGCCAGCTCCTACGAGCAGTACTTC. The encoded protein is CASSGTGASSYEQYF.

The chain couples TRBV4-1 to TRBJ1-5; D is unresolved. This CDR3 spans 15 amino acids. From germline, CDR1 is MGHRA and CDR2 YSYEKL. Trimming took off 0 bases at V and 6 bases at J, with 12 bases between the two ends. The CDR3 nucleotides are TGCGCCAGCAGCCAAGATCCCTTCAACGGTCAGCCCCAGCATTTT. Translating it yields CASSQDPFNGQPQHF.

The V gene is TRBV5-1, the J gene TRBJ1-2; TRBD1 matches 7 bases. The CDR3 extends over 15 amino acids. The V gene's germline CDR1 is SGHRS and CDR2 YFSETQ. V dropped 4 bases and J dropped 2; count of bases not matched to a gene: 8. CDR3 bases: TGCGCCAGCAGCCCCGACAGGGCCGGAAACTATGGCTACACCTTC. This translates into CASSPDRAGNYGYTF. The full variable domain, completed using reference TRBV5-1 and TRBJ1-2, is KAGVTQTPRYLIKTRGQQVTLSCSPISGHRSVSWYQQTPGQGLQFLFEYFSETQRNKGNFPGRFSGRQFSNSRSEMNVSTLELGDSALYLCASSPDRAGNYGYTFGSGTRLTVV.

The chain links TRBV3-1 (or the pseudogene TRBV3-2) to TRBJ2-7; 15 bases are shared with TRBD2. Germline V CDR1 and CDR2: LGHDT, YNNKEL (reference sequence). Unmatched junction bases numbered 10, after V lost 4 bases and J lost 0 bases. This CDR3 contains 19 residues. Here the CDR3 DNA reads TGTGCCAGCAGCCCTAGGACTAGCGGGAGGGCCCAGCCCTCCTACGAGCAGTACTTC. Amino acid sequence: CASSPRTSGRAQPSYEQYF.

This chain connects TRBV15 to TRBJ1-5; D unclear. CDR1 is LNHNV and CDR2 is YYDKDF in the germline V gene (reference sequence). Trimming took off 5 bases at V and 4 bases at J, with 6 bases between the two ends. The CDR3 has 12 residues. This chain's CDR3 is CATSPTNQPQHF. The CDR3 DNA follows: TGTGCCACCAGCCCAACAAATCAGCCCCAGCATTTT.

The chain employs TRBV3-1 (or the pseudogene TRBV3-2) and TRBJ2-3; 11 nucleotides agree with TRBD2. Germline trimming cut 0 bases from V and 3 bases from J; bases unmatched to any gene: 5. This CDR3 has 17 amino acids. Germline CDR1 is LGHDT and CDR2 is YNNKEL (reference sequence). CDR3 DNA: TGTGCCAGCAGCCAAGATAAACTAGCGGGAGCAACAGATACGCAGTATTTT. Protein product: CASSQDKLAGATDTQYF.

This clone was counted a few times. This chain connects TRBV6-5 to TRBJ1-1, with D possibly TRBD1 on 5 matching bases. V was clipped by 5 bases and J by 3 bases, with 13 bases between them. Germline lookup yields CDR1 MNHEY and CDR2 SVGAGI. This CDR3 spans 14 amino acids. CDR3 DNA sequence: TGTGCCAGCAGTCAGGACGGGACTTACACTGAAGCTTTCTTT. Translation gives CASSQDGTYTEAFF.

This chain links TRBV10-3 with TRBJ2-1; 9 bases fit TRBD2. With 11 bases clipped from V and 4 bases from J, the junction kept 3 bases outside the gene matches. Germline CDR1 is ENHRY and CDR2 is SYGVKD. This CDR3 is 12 amino acids long. CDR3 sequence (DNA): TGTGCCGGTAGCGGGGGTTACAATGAGCAGTTCTTC. Its translation: CAGSGGYNEQFF.

This chain links TRBV30 with TRBJ2-3; perhaps TRBD2 as D (5 bases). The length of the CDR3 is 12 residues. V was pared by 3 bases and J by 6 bases, with 10 bases between. Germline V gene data show CDR1 as GTSNPN and CDR2 as SVGIG (reference sequence). CDR3 DNA sequence: TGTGCCTGGAGCTCCCAGCGGGATACGCAGTATTTT. Encoded protein: CAWSSQRDTQYF.

The chain uses TRBV9 and TRBJ1-2; 9 nucleotides line up with TRBD1. The J segment lost 3 bases and the V segment lost 0 bases, leaving 0 bases of the junction unmatched. CDR3 length equals 14 residues. Per germline, CDR1 SGDLS and CDR2 YYNGEE. The chain's CDR3 is CASSVDRGHYGYTF. CDR3 nucleotide sequence: TGTGCCAGCAGCGTAGACAGGGGGCACTATGGCTACACCTTC.

This chain uses TRBV5-1 with TRBJ2-5; 11 nucleotides agree with TRBD1. CDR1 is SGHRS and CDR2 is YFSETQ in the germline V gene. CDR3 size: 16 residues. Unmatched junction bases numbered 6, after V lost 4 bases and J lost 1 base. CDR3 nucleotides: TGCGCCAGCAGCCCGGGGACAGGGGGGTTCCAAGAGACCCAGTACTTC. Encoded protein: CASSPGTGGFQETQYF. Based on the CDR3 plus reference TRBV5-1 and TRBJ2-5, the full variable domain is KAGVTQTPRYLIKTRGQQVTLSCSPISGHRSVSWYQQTPGQGLQFLFEYFSETQRNKGNFPGRFSGRQFSNSRSEMNVSTLELGDSALYLCASSPGTGGFQETQYFGPGTRLLVL.

V usage is TRBV7-9 and J usage is TRBJ2-3, with D perhaps matching TRBD2 (6 bases). The germline V gene has CDR1 SEHNR and CDR2 FQNEAQ (reference sequence). Between the trimmed V and J ends, which lost 7 bases and 2 bases, there was a span of 19 bases. This CDR3 contains 16 residues. The DNA of the CDR3 is TGTGCCAGCACCGTACCGGCGGGGCGGTCCACAGATACGCAGTATTTT. It codes for CASTVPAGRSTDTQYF.

V gene TRBV6-2 or TRBV6-3 combines with J gene TRBJ2-7; 10 bases are a match to TRBD1. Germline V gives CDR1 MNHEY, CDR2 SVGEGT. V lost 6 bases to trimming and J lost 7 bases; unmatched junction nucleotides: 15. This CDR3 spans 16 amino acids. Here the CDR3 DNA reads TGTGCCAGCAGCCCAAATCCGGGGACAGGGGACGAAGAGCAGTACTTC. It encodes CASSPNPGTGDEEQYF.

V gene TRBV19 combines with J gene TRBJ2-7, with 7 bases lining up with TRBD1. The CDR3 covers 15 residues. Trimming took 5 bases from V and 0 from J; bases not matched to a gene: 7. Looked up from germline, CDR1 is LNHDA and CDR2 is SQIVND (reference sequence). For the CDR3, the DNA is TGTGCCAGTAGTGCTCAGGACAGGACCTCCTACGAGCAGTACTTC. This codes for CASSAQDRTSYEQYF. Full variable domain (outside the CDR3, taken from reference TRBV19 and TRBJ2-7): DGGITQSPKYLFRKEGQNVTLSCEQNLNHDAMYWYRQDPGQGLRLIYYSQIVNDFQKGDIAEGYSVSREKKESFPLTVTSAQKNPTAFYLCASSAQDRTSYEQYFGPGTRLTVT.

This clone was detected a few times. The rearrangement links TRBV11-3 to TRBJ2-1; D is ambiguous. Germline V CDR1 and CDR2: SGHNT, YENEEA. V was pared by 2 bases and J by 6 bases, with 8 bases between. The CDR3 totals 13 residues. CDR3: CASSLSPSNEQFF. CDR3 coding DNA: TGTGCCAGCAGCTTATCCCCCAGCAATGAGCAGTTCTTC.

The gene calls are TRBV12-3 or TRBV12-4 and TRBJ2-1; D gene unclear. V lost 8 bases and J lost 4, with 12 bases in between. The CDR3 length is 13 residues. The CDR3 region has the DNA TGTGCCAGCTTACTCGCTAATTACAATGAGCAGTTCTTC. It translates to CASLLANYNEQFF.

CDR3 residues: CASSPWTDTYEQYF. In DNA form, the CDR3 reads TGTGCCAGCAGCCCATGGACAGATACCTACGAGCAGTACTTC. The rearrangement uses TRBV7-6 and TRBJ2-7; tentative D call: TRBD1 (6 bases). Germline V gene sequence: CDR1 SGHVS, CDR2 FNYEAQ. Trimming removed 5 bases from V and 2 bases from J, with 13 bases in between. The CDR3 length is 14 residues.

The genes are TRBV2 and TRBJ1-1; TRBD1 matches 7 bases. V lost 4 bases to trimming and J lost 0 bases; unmatched junction nucleotides: 2. The germline gives CDR1 SNHLY, CDR2 FYNNEI. This CDR3 has 14 residues. CDR3 region: CASSGQGLNTEAFF. The CDR3 DNA follows: TGTGCCAGCAGTGGACAGGGTTTGAACACTGAAGCTTTCTTT.

V and J are TRBV9 and TRBJ1-5; possibly TRBD1 for D (6 bases). V gave up 3 bases and J gave up 4 bases, with 14 bases separating them. The germline gives CDR1 SGDLS, CDR2 YYNGEE. The CDR3 totals 15 residues. Here the CDR3 reads CASSEGGAQNQPQHF. Written as DNA, the CDR3 is TGTGCCAGCAGCGAAGGGGGAGCTCAGAATCAGCCCCAGCATTTT. Full variable domain (rest looked up from reference TRBV9 and TRBJ1-5): DSGVTQTPKHLITATGQRVTLRCSPRSGDLSVYWYQQSLDQGLQFLIQYYNGEERAKGNILERFSAQQFPDLHSELNLSSLELGDSALYFCASSEGGAQNQPQHFGDGTRLSIL.

The chain combines TRBV7-9 with TRBJ1-1; the D gene is possibly TRBD1 (6 bases). The CDR3 extends over 15 amino acids. Trimming shortened V by 10 bases and J by 0 bases, and 18 bases separated the two germline ends. From germline, CDR1 is SEHNR and CDR2 FQNEAQ (reference sequence). CDR3 DNA sequence: TGTGCCACCTTCGTGTACAGGGACATGAACACTGAAGCTTTCTTT. Translated, it gives CATFVYRDMNTEAFF.

The chain joins TRBV7-7 to TRBJ2-1, with 7 bases that match TRBD1. V gave up 5 bases and J gave up 0 bases; unmatched junction bases: 7. The CDR3 is made up of 16 amino acids. The germline V gene encodes CDR1 SSHAT and CDR2 FNYEAQ (reference sequence). CDR3 nucleotide sequence: TGTGCCAGCAGCCCTGAGGACAGGAGCTCCTACAATGAGCAGTTCTTC. It is translated as CASSPEDRSSYNEQFF.